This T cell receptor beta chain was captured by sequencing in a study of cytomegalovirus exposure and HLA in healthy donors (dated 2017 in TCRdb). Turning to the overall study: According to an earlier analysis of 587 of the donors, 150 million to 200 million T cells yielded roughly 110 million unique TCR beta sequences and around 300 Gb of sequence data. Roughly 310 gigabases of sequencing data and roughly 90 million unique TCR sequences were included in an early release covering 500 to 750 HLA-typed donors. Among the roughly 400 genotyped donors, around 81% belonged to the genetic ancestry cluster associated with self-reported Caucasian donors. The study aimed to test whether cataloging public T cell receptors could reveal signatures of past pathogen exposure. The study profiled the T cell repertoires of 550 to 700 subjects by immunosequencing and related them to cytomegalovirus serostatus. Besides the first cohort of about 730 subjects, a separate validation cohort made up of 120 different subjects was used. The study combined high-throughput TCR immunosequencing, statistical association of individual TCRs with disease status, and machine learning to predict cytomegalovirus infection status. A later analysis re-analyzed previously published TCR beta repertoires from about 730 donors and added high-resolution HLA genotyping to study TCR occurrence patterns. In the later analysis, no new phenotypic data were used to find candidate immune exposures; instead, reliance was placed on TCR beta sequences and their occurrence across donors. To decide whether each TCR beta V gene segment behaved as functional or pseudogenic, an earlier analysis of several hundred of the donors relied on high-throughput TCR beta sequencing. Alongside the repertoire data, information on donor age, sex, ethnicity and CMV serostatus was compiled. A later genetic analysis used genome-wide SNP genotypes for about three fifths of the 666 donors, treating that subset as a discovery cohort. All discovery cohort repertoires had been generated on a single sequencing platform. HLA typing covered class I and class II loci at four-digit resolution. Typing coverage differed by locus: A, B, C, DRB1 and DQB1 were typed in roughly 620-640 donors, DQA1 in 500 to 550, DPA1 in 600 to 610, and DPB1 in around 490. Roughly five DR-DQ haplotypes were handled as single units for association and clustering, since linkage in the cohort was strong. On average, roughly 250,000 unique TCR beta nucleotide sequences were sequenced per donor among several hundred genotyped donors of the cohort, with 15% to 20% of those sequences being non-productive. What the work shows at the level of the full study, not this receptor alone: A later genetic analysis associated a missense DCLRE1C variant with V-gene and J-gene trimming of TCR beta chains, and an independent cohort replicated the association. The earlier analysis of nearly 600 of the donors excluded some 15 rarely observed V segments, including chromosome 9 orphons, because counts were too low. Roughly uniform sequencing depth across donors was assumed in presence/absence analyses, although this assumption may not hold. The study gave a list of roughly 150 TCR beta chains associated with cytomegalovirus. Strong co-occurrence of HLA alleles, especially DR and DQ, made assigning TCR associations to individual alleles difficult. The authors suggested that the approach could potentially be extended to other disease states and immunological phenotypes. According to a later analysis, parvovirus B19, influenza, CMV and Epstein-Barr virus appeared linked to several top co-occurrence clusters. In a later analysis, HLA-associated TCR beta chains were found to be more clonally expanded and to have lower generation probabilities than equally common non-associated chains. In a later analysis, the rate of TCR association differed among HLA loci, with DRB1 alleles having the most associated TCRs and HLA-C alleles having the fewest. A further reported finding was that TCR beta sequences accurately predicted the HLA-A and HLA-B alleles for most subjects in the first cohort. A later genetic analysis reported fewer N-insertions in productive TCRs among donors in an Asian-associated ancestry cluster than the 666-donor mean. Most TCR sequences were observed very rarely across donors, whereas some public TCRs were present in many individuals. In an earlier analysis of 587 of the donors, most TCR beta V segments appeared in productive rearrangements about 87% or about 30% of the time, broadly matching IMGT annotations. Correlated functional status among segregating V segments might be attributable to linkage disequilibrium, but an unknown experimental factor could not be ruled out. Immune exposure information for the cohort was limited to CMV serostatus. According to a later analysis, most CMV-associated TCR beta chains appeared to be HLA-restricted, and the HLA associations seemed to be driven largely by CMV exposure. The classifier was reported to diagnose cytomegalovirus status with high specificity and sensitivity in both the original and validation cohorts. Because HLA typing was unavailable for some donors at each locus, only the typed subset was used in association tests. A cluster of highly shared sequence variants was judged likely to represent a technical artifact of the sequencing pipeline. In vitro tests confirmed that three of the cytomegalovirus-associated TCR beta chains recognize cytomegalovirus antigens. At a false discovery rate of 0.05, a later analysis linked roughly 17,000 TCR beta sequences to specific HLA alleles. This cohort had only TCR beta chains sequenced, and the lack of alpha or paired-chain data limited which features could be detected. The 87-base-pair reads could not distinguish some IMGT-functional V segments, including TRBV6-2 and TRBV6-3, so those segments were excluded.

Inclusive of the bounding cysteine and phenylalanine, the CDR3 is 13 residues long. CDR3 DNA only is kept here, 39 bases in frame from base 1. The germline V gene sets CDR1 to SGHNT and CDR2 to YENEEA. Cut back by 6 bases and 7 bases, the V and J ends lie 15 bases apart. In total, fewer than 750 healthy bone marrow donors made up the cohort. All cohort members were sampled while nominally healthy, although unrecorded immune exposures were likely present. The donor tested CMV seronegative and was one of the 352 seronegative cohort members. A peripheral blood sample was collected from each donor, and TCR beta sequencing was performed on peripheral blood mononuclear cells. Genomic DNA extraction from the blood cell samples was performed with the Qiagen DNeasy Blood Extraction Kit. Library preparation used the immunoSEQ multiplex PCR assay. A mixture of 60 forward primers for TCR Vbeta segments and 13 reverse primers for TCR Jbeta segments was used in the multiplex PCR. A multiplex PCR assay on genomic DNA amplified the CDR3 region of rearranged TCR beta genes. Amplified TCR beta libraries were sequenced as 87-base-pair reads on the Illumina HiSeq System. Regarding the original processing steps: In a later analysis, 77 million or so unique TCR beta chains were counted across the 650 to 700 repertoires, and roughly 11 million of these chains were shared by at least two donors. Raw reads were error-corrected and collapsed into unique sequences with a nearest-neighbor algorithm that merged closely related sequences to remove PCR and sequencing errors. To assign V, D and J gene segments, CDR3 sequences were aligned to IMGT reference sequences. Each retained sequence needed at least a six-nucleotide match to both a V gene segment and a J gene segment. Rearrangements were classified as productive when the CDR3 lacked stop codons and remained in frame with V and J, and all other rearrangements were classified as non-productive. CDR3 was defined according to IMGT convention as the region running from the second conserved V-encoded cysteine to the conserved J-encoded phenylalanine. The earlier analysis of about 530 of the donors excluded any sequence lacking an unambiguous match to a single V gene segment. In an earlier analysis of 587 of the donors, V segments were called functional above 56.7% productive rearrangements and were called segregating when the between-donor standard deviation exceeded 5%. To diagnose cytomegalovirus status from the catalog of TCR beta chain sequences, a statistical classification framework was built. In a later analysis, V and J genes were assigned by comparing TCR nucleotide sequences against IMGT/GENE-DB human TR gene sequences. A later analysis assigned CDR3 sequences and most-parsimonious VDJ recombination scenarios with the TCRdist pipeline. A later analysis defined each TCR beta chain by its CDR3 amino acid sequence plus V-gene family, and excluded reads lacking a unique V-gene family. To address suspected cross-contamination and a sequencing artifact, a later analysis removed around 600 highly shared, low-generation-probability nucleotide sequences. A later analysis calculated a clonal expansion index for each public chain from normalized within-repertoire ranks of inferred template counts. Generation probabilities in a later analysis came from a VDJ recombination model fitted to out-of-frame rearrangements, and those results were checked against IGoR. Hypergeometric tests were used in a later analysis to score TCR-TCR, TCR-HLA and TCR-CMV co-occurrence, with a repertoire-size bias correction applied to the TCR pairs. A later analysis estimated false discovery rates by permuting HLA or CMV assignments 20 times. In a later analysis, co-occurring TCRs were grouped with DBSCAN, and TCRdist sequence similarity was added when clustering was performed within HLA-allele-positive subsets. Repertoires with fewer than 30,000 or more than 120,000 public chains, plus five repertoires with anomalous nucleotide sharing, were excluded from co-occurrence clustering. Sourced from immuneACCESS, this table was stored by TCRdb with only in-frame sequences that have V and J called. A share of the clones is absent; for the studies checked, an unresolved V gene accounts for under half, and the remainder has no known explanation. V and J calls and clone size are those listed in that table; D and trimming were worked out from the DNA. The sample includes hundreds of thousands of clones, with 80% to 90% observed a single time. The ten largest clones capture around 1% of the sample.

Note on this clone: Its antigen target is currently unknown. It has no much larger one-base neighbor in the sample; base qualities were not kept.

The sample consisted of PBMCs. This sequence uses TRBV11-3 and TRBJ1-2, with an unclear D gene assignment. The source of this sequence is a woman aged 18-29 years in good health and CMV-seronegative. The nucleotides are TGTGCCAGCAGTAAAATTGGGAGGGCTGGCTACACCTTC. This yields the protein CASSKIGRAGYTF.